Presented here are 8 T cell receptor beta chains from one specimen sequenced in a study of beta chain features in type 1 diabetes. Sequencing targeted expressed TCRB transcripts, as all isolated RNA had been reverse transcribed. The assay was immunoSEQ multiplex PCR, and TCRdb's table has in-frame clones only and misses some. This sample has under 55,000 clones, with roughly 39% found just once. These receptors lack a known antigen. Broader study findings: TCRB CDR3s were moderately but significantly shorter in Type 1 diabetes patients in all four CD4+ subsets.

The sample consisted of Tregs from blood. These receptors were collected from a man aged 25-45 years with type 1 diabetes.

The J gene is TRBJ2-3, the V gene TRBV2, with 10 bases fitting TRBD2. CDR1 is SNHLY, CDR2 FYNNEI, per germline. The ends lost 3 bases at V and 6 bases at J; junction bases unmatched: 9. The CDR3 contains 16 residues. The CDR3 bases are TGTGCCAGCAGTGATCCCTCTAGCGGGAGTCCGGATACGCAGTATTTT. This codes for CASSDPSSGSPDTQYF.

V usage is TRBV2 and J usage is TRBJ1-2; D uncertain. This CDR3 has 12 residues. Germline V gives CDR1 SNHLY, CDR2 FYNNEI. The V gene lost 10 bases and the J gene lost 1 base, with 10 bases spanning the gap. The CDR3 reads CAIRNINYGYTF. CDR3 DNA: TGTGCCATCAGAAACATTAACTATGGCTACACCTTC.

This clone was observed a handful of times. V and J are TRBV6-1 and TRBJ2-1, with D perhaps TRBD2 (10 bases). The germline V gene has CDR1 MNHNS and CDR2 SASEGT. V dropped 4 bases and J dropped 3 bases, with 19 bases sitting between them. The CDR3 has 17 residues. The CDR3 region has the DNA TGTGCCAGCAGTGCGGGACAGGGACTAGCGAACTACAATGAGCAGTTCTTC. Its translation is CASSAGQGLANYNEQFF.

This clone was observed once. This rearrangement joins TRBV28 to TRBJ1-2; 9 bases agree with TRBD1. V trimming: 5 bases; J trimming: 3 bases; junction bases outside the gene matches: 10. Germline CDR1 and CDR2: MDHEN and SYDVKM. The CDR3 sequence is 16 residues long. The CDR3 protein is CASSGPGTGKHYGYTF. CDR3 DNA sequence: TGTGCCAGCAGTGGCCCCGGGACAGGGAAACACTATGGCTACACCTTC.

In DNA form, the CDR3 reads TGCGCCAGCAGCCAAGGACAGGGGGCAAACATTCAGTACTTC. It encodes CASSQGQGANIQYF. The chain couples TRBV4-1 to TRBJ2-4; 10 positions match TRBD1. Germline assignment: CDR1 MGHRA and CDR2 YSYEKL. V was pared by 1 base and J by 6 bases, with 0 bases of the junction left unmatched. The CDR3 loop spans 14 amino acids.

CDR3 region: CASSLARGTSGRRDTGELFF. Here the CDR3 DNA reads TGTGCCAGCAGCTTAGCTCGGGGGACTAGCGGGAGGCGGGACACCGGGGAGCTGTTTTTT. V usage is TRBV7-8 and J usage is TRBJ2-2, with 15 bases matching TRBD2. V shed 0 bases and J 3 bases; nucleotides not matched to a gene: 8. There are 20 residues in the CDR3. CDR1 SGHVS and CDR2 FQNEAQ come from the germline V gene.

This clone is deemed medium-sized (0.01 to 0.1%). The V and J genes are TRBV9 and TRBJ2-1; TRBD2 matches 10 bases. The germline gives CDR1 SGDLS, CDR2 YYNGEE. The CDR3 extends over 16 amino acids. The J segment lost 6 bases and the V segment lost 3 bases, leaving 9 bases of the junction unmatched. This CDR3 is CASSAPGTSVGNEQFF. The CDR3 DNA is TGTGCCAGCAGCGCCCCCGGGACTAGCGTCGGCAATGAGCAGTTCTTC.

The table lists this clone with a few counts. The genes are TRBV18 and TRBJ2-5, with D possibly being TRBD2 (6 bases). The germline V and J ends were trimmed by 6 bases and 5 bases, with 16 bases remaining between them. The CDR3 has 14 amino acids. CDR1 and CDR2 (germline): KGHSH, LQKENI. The CDR3 sequence: CASSPTAREETQYF. DNA of the CDR3: TGTGCCAGCTCGCCGACGGCACGGGAGGAGACCCAGTACTTC.